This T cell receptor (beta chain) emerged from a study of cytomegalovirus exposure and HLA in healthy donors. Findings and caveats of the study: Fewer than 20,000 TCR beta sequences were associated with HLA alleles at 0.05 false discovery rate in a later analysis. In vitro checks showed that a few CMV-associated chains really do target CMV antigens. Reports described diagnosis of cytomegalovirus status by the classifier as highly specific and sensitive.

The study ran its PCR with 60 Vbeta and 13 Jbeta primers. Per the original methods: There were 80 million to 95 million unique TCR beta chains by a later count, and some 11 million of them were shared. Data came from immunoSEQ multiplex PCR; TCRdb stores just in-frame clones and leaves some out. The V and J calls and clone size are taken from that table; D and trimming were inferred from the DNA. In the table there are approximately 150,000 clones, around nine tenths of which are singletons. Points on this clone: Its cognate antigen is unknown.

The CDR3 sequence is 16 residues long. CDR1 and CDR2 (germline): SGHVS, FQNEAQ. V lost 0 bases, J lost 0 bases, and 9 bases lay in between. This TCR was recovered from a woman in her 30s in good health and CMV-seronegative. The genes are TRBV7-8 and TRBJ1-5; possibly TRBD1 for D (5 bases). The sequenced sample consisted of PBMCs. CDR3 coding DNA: TGTGCCAGCAGCTTAGCGCGACAGTATAGCAATCAGCCCCAGCATTTT. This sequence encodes CASSLARQYSNQPQHF.